Presented here are 22 T cell receptor beta chains from one specimen sequenced in a study of cytomegalovirus exposure and HLA in healthy donors. The study ran its PCR with 60 Vbeta and 13 Jbeta primers. Some clones are missing from TCRdb's copy, which holds only in-frame ones; the method was immunoSEQ multiplex PCR. The sample consists of under 150,000 clones, 70% to 85% of them appearing once. The sample comprised PBMCs. Receptors originate from a woman under 30 in good health and CMV-seronegative.

The V call is TRBV6-1, the J call TRBJ1-5; no clear D. V lost 4 bases to trimming and J lost 3 bases, with 10 bases between them. Per the germline V gene, CDR1 is MNHNS and CDR2 is SASEGT. The CDR3 covers 14 residues. CDR3 in DNA: TGTGCCAGCAGTGTACAACAGTTCAATCAGCCCCAGCATTTT. It translates to CASSVQQFNQPQHF.

This clone was seen a handful of times. At the DNA level, this CDR3 is encoded by other sequences in the same sample as well. The rearrangement links TRBV5-1 to TRBJ2-3; 9 bases map to TRBD1. With V trimmed by 0 bases and J by 1 base, 0 bases remained unmatched. The CDR3 has 15 amino acids. Germline V lookup: CDR1 SGHRS, CDR2 YFSETQ. The CDR3 nucleotides read TGCGCCAGCAGCTTGGGACAGGGGGGCACAGATACGCAGTATTTT. Translated, it gives CASSLGQGGTDTQYF.

The gene calls are TRBV7-2 and TRBJ2-3; 8 bases are shared with TRBD2. Per the germline V gene, CDR1 is SGHTA and CDR2 is FQGNSA. The ends lost 5 bases at V and 6 bases at J; junction bases unmatched: 7. The CDR3 loop spans 14 amino acids. CDR3 nucleotide sequence: TGTGCCAGCAGCGCCATAGCGGGAAGGGATACGCAGTATTTT. Its protein product is CASSAIAGRDTQYF.

The rearrangement uses TRBV19 and TRBJ2-5; the match to TRBD1 covers 9 bases. CDR3 length: 15 amino acids. The germline V gene has CDR1 LNHDA and CDR2 SQIVND (reference sequence). V gave up 5 bases and J gave up 5 bases; unmatched junction bases: 9. The DNA for the CDR3 is TGTGCCAGTAGTTTGGGACAGGGATTCGGGGAGACCCAGTACTTC. Protein sequence: CASSLGQGFGETQYF.

The gene calls are TRBV10-3 and TRBJ1-4; D possibly corresponds to TRBD1 (6 bases). Germline V CDR1 and CDR2: ENHRY, SYGVKD. The CDR3 spans 13 residues. V lost 5 bases, J lost 6 bases, and 10 bases lay in between. This chain's CDR3 is CAISRAGDEKLFF. CDR3 DNA: TGTGCCATCAGTCGGGCAGGGGATGAAAAACTGTTTTTT.

The chain recombines TRBV28 with TRBJ1-2; D unclear. CDR3 length: 13 residues. V was trimmed by 3 bases and J by 4 bases, leaving 9 bases between them. The germline V gene has CDR1 MDHEN and CDR2 SYDVKM. The CDR3 region has the DNA TGTGCCAGCAGTTTTCGAGGGTTCTATGGCTACACCTTC. Residues: CASSFRGFYGYTF.

Only a few counts were recorded for this clone. The CDR3: CASSLGVAGGTDTQYF. The DNA of the CDR3 is TGTGCCAGCAGCTTGGGGGTAGCAGGGGGCACAGATACGCAGTATTTT. This chain joins TRBV5-6 and TRBJ2-3; a possible D gene is TRBD1 (6 bases). This CDR3 spans 16 amino acids. Trimming removed 0 bases at V and 1 base at J, with 12 bases between. CDR1 is SGHDT and CDR2 is YYEEEE in the germline V gene.

Here the CDR3 DNA reads TGTGCCAGCAGTTTCGGTATAGCGGCCTCCTACGAGCAGTACTTC. It codes for CASSFGIAASYEQYF. The rearrangement joins TRBV28 to TRBJ2-7, with D tentatively TRBD2 (6 bases). CDR1 is MDHEN and CDR2 is SYDVKM in the germline V gene. CDR3 length equals 15 residues. The V and J ends lost 3 bases and 0 bases respectively, with 12 bases between them.

The J gene is TRBJ1-2, the V gene TRBV6-1; 9 bases line up with TRBD1. Unmatched junction bases numbered 5, after V lost 3 bases and J lost 6 bases. The CDR3 spans 14 residues. Per germline, CDR1 MNHNS and CDR2 SASEGT. CDR3 amino acids: CASSDGTGIHGYTF. CDR3 DNA sequence: TGTGCCAGCAGTGACGGGACAGGGATTCATGGCTACACCTTC.

The gene calls are TRBV12-5 and TRBJ2-1; TRBD2 matches at 13 bases. V was clipped by 3 bases and J by 4 bases; unmatched bases: 3. Germline V gene lookup returns CDR1 LGHNT and CDR2 FRNRAP. The CDR3 has 16 amino acids. Written as DNA, the CDR3 is TGTGCTAGTGGTTTTGGGGGACTAGCGGGATACAATGAGCAGTTCTTC. As protein: CASGFGGLAGYNEQFF.

The V call is TRBV9, the J call TRBJ2-2, with 7 bases identical to TRBD2. Unmatched junction bases numbered 6, after V lost 4 bases and J lost 6 bases. Germline values: CDR1 SGDLS, CDR2 YYNGEE. CDR3 size: 14 residues. CDR3 bases: TGTGCCAGCAGCCAGGGACTAATCGCCGGGGAGCTGTTTTTT. This gives the protein CASSQGLIAGELFF.

The table lists this clone with a count of one. V is TRBV7-9 and J is TRBJ2-1, with D possibly being TRBD2 (5 bases). The CDR3 has 16 amino acids. V was clipped by 1 base and J by 1 base, with 11 bases between them. Germline V gives CDR1 SEHNR, CDR2 FQNEAQ (reference sequence). The CDR3 protein is CASSLGSGGSYNEQFF. Here the CDR3 DNA reads TGTGCCAGCAGCTTAGGGAGCGGCGGGTCCTACAATGAGCAGTTCTTC. Filled out from reference TRBV7-9 and TRBJ2-1, the complete variable domain reads DTGVSQNPRHKITKRGQNVTFRCDPISEHNRLYWYRQTLGQGPEFLTYFQNEAQLEKSRLLSDRFSAERPKGSFSTLEIQRTEQGDSAMYLCASSLGSGGSYNEQFFGPGTRLTVL.

This clone was seen only once. The rearrangement joins TRBV27 to TRBJ2-7; TRBD1 matches 7 bases. The germline V gene has CDR1 MNHEY and CDR2 SMNVEV (reference sequence). V was pared by 6 bases and J by 4 bases, with 18 bases of the junction left unmatched. The CDR3 totals 17 residues. The CDR3 DNA is TGTGCCAGCAGCCTCTCCCTCGACAGGGATTTCCCTTACGAGCAGTACTTC. This translates into CASSLSLDRDFPYEQYF.

V is TRBV27 and J is TRBJ1-2; 7 bases align to TRBD1. The germline V gene has CDR1 MNHEY and CDR2 SMNVEV (reference sequence). V dropped 3 bases and J dropped 5; count of bases not matched to a gene: 3. The CDR3 is made up of 13 amino acids. The DNA of the CDR3 is TGTGCCAGCAGTTTTGGACAGGCATATGGCTACACCTTC. Its translation is CASSFGQAYGYTF.

This chain connects TRBV7-2 to TRBJ1-4; 8 bases map to TRBD1. The CDR3 consists of 15 residues. Germline CDR1 reads SGHTA; CDR2 reads FQGNSA. With V trimmed by 0 bases and J by 10 bases, 7 bases remained unmatched. The DNA for the CDR3 is TGTGCCAGCAGCTTAGCGCGGGGACAGGCAGCAAAACTGTTTTTT. This translates into CASSLARGQAAKLFF. The whole variable domain, filled in from reference TRBV7-2 and TRBJ1-4, reads GAGVSQSPSNKVTEKGKDVELRCDPISGHTALYWYRQSLGQGLEFLIYFQGNSAPDKSGLPSDRFSAERTGGSVSTLTIQRTQQEDSAVYLCASSLARGQAAKLFFGSGTQLSVL.

J is TRBJ1-4 and V is TRBV11-2; weak D call: TRBD1 (6 bases). The CDR3 totals 14 residues. The V end lost 5 bases, the J end lost 4 bases, and 11 bases lay between the germline ends. From germline, CDR1 is SGHAT and CDR2 FQNNGV. The CDR3 region is CASSPTGSNEKLFF. In DNA form, the CDR3 reads TGTGCCAGCAGCCCGACAGGTAGTAATGAAAAACTGTTTTTT.

The gene calls are TRBV6-5 and TRBJ1-5; TRBD1 is a possible D gene (5 bases). This CDR3 contains 13 residues. The V gene lost 3 bases and the J gene lost 6 bases, with 9 bases spanning the gap. Germline assignment: CDR1 MNHEY and CDR2 SVGAGI. In DNA, the CDR3 is TGTGCCAGCAGTTATAGGGGTAGTCAGCCCCAGCATTTT. It codes for CASSYRGSQPQHF.

V is TRBV6-1 and J is TRBJ2-5, with 9 bases matching TRBD1. Germline V gives CDR1 MNHNS, CDR2 SASEGT. The length of the CDR3 is 15 residues. Trimming cost V 5 bases and J 5 bases; bases outside gene matches: 9. CDR3 residues: CASSSTGTGWETQYF. The CDR3 DNA reads as TGTGCCAGCAGTTCTACCGGGACAGGGTGGGAGACCCAGTACTTC.

This clone was recorded once. The gene calls are TRBV25-1 and TRBJ1-2; 10 nucleotides align to TRBD1. The V and J ends lost 4 bases and 7 bases, in that order; junction bases with no gene match: 9. The CDR3 has 15 amino acids. Germline V CDR1 and CDR2: MGHDK, SYGVNS. This CDR3 reads CASSARDRGSGGYTF. In DNA form, the CDR3 reads TGTGCCAGCAGTGCCCGGGACAGGGGATCGGGTGGCTACACCTTC.

CDR3 bases: TGTGCCAGCAGCTTAACAGGGTTAAATGAGCAGTTCTTC. It yields the protein CASSLTGLNEQFF. The V gene is TRBV13, the J gene TRBJ2-1, with TRBD1 as a possible D gene (6 bases). V was shortened by 2 bases and J by 7 bases, with 9 bases between the two germline ends. This CDR3 region has 13 residues. Germline-derived CDR1 and CDR2 are PRHDT and FYEKMQ (reference sequence).

V usage is TRBV28 and J usage is TRBJ2-7, with 10 bases matching TRBD2. Germline V CDR1 and CDR2: MDHEN, SYDVKM. The V segment lost 3 bases and the J segment 3 bases; nucleotides outside the gene matches: 5. CDR3 length: 15 amino acids. The CDR3 DNA sequence: TGTGCCAGCAGTTTTGGCCGGACTAGCGGCTACGAGCAGTACTTC. It codes for CASSFGRTSGYEQYF.

The chain combines TRBV28 with TRBJ1-2, with 8 nucleotides matching TRBD1. The CDR3 has 14 residues. Germline V gene data show CDR1 as MDHEN and CDR2 as SYDVKM. V shed 7 bases, J shed 5 bases, and the junction held 9 bases outside the gene matches. CDR3 nucleotide sequence: TGTGCCAGCAACAGACGGGACAGGATATATGGCTACACCTTC. This sequence encodes CASNRRDRIYGYTF.